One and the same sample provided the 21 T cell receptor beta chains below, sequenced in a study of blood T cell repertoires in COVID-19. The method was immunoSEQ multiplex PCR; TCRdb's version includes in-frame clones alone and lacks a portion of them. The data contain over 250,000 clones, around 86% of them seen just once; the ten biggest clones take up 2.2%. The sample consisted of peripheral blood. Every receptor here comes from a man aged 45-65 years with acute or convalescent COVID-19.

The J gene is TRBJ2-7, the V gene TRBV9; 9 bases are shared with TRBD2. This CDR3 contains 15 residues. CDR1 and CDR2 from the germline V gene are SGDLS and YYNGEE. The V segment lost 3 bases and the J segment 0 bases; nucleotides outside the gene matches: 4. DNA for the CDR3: TGTGCCAGCAGCGCTAGCGGGGCTCCCTCCTACGAGCAGTACTTC. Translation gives CASSASGAPSYEQYF.

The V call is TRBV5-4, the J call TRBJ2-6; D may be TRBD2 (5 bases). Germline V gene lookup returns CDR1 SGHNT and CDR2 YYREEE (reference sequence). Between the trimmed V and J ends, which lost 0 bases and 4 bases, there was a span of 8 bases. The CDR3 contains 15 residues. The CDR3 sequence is CASSLDREGANVLTF. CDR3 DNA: TGTGCCAGCAGCTTGGATCGGGAAGGGGCCAACGTCCTGACTTTC.

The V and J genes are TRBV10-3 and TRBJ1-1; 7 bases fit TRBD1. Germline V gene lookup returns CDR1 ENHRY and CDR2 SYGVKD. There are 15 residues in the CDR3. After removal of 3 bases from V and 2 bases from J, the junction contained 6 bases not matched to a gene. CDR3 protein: CAISEAGTVNTEAFF. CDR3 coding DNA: TGTGCCATCAGTGAAGCCGGGACAGTCAACACTGAAGCTTTCTTT.

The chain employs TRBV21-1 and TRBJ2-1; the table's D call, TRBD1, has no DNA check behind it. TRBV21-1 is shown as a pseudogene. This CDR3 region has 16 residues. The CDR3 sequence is CASSKEGRGPLYEQFF. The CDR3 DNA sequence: TGTGCCAGCAGCAAAGAGGGCAGGGGGCCCCTTTATGAGCAGTTCTTC.

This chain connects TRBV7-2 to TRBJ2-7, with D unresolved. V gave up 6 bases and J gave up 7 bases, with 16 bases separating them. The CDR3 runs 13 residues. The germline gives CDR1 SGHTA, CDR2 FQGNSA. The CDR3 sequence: CASSTERRREQYF. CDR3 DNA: TGTGCCAGCAGTACGGAGAGGCGAAGGGAGCAGTACTTC.

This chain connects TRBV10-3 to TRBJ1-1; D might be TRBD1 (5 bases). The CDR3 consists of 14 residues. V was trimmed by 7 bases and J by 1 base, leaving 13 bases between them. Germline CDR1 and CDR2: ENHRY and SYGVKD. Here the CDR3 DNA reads TGTGCCATCACCAAGGGACTGGGGAACACTGAAGCTTTCTTT. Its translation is CAITKGLGNTEAFF.

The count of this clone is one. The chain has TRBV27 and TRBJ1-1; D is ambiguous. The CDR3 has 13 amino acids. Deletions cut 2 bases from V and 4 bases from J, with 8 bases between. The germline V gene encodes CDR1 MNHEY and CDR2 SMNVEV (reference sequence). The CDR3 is CASSLRQATEAFF. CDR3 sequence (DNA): TGTGCCAGCAGTTTACGTCAAGCCACTGAAGCTTTCTTT.

The CDR3 bases are TGTGCCAGCAGTGAAGCGCTGGAAGGGGCGCATTACGAGCAGTACTTC. Amino acid sequence: CASSEALEGAHYEQYF. This sequence joins TRBV6-1 and TRBJ2-7; the D gene is possibly TRBD1 (5 bases). Germline-derived CDR1 and CDR2 are MNHNS and SASEGT. V shed 0 bases and J shed 4 bases, with 16 bases lying between them. CDR3 length: 16 residues.

CDR3 sequence: CASSPQGSSNQPQHF. DNA for the CDR3: TGTGCCAGCAGCCCCCAGGGGTCGAGCAATCAGCCCCAGCATTTT. The rearrangement joins TRBV5-5 to TRBJ1-5; perhaps TRBD1 as D (6 bases). CDR3 length: 15 residues. V was shortened by 4 bases and J by 1 base, with 12 bases between the two germline ends. Germline V lookup: CDR1 SGHKS, CDR2 YYEKEE (reference sequence). Based on the CDR3 plus reference TRBV5-5 and TRBJ1-5, the full variable domain is DAGVTQSPTHLIKTRGQQVTLRCSPISGHKSVSWYQQVLGQGPQFIFQYYEKEERGRGNFPDRFSARQFPNYSSELNVNALLLGDSALYLCASSPQGSSNQPQHFGDGTRLSIL.

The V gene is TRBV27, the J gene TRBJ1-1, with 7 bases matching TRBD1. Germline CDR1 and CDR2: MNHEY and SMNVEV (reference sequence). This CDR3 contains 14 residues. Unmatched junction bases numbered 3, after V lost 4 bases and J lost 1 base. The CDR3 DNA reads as TGTGCCAGCAGTTACAGGGGCTGGAACACTGAAGCTTTCTTT. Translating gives CASSYRGWNTEAFF.

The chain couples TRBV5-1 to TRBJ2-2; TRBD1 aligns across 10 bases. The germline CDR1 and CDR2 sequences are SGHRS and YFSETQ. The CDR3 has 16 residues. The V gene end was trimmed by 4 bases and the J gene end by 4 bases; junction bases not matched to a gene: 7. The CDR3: CASSIRTGGTTGELFF. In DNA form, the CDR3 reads TGCGCCAGCAGCATCCGGACAGGGGGTACCACCGGGGAGCTGTTTTTT.

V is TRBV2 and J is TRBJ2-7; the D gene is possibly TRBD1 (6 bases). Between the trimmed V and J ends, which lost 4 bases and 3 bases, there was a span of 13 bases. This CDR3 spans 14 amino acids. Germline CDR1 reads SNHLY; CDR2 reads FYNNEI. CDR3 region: CASSAPGHLYEQYF. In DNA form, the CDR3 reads TGTGCCAGCAGTGCACCGGGACACCTCTACGAGCAGTACTTC. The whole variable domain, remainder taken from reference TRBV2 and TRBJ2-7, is EPEVTQTPSHQVTQMGQEVILRCVPISNHLYFYWYRQILGQKVEFLVSFYNNEISEKSEIFDDQFSVERPDGSNFTLKIRSTKLEDSAMYFCASSAPGHLYEQYFGPGTRLTVT.

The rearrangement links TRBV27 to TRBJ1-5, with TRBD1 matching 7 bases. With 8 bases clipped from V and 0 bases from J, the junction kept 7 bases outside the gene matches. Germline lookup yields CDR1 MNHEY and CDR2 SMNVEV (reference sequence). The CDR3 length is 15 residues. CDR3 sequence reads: CASAGQPYSNQPQHF. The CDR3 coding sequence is TGTGCCAGCGCGGGACAGCCATATAGCAATCAGCCCCAGCATTTT.

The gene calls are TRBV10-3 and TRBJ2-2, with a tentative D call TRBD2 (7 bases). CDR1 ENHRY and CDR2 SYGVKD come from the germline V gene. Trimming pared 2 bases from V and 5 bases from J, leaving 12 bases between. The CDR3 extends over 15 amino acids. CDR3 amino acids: CAISEPEGGTGELFF. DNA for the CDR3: TGTGCCATCAGTGAGCCAGAGGGGGGGACCGGGGAGCTGTTTTTT.

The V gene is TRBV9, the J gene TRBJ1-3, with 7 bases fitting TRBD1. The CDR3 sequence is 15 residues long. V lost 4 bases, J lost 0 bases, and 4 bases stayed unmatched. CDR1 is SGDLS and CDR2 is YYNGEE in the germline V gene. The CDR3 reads CASSPTGHSGNTIYF. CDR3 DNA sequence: TGTGCCAGCAGCCCGACAGGGCACTCTGGAAACACCATATATTTT.

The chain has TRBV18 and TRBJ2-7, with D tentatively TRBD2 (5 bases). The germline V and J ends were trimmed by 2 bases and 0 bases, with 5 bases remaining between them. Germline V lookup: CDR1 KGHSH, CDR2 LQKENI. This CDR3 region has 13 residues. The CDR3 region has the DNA TGTGCCAGCTCACCAGCGGGCTCCTACGAGCAGTACTTC. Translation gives CASSPAGSYEQYF.

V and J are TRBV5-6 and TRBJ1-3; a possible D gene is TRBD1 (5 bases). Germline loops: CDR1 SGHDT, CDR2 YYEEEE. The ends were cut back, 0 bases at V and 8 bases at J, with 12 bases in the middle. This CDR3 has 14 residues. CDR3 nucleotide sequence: TGTGCCAGCAGCTTGGCCCCTACAGGAGACACCATATATTTT. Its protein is CASSLAPTGDTIYF.

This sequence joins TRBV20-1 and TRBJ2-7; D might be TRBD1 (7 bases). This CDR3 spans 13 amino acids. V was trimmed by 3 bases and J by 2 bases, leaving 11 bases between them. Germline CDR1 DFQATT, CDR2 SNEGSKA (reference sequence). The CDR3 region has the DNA TGCAGTGCTAGTGCAGGGGGGCCCTACGAGCAGTACTTC. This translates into CSASAGGPYEQYF.

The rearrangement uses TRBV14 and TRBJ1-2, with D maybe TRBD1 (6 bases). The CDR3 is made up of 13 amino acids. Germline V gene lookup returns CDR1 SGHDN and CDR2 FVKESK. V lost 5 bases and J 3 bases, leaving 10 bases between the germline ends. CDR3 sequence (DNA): TGTGCCAGCAGCAGGGGGTGGGACTATGGCTACACCTTC. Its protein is CASSRGWDYGYTF.

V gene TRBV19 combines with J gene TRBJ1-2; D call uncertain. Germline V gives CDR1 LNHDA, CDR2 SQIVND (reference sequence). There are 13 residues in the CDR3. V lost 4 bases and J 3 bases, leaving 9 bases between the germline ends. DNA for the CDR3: TGTGCCAGTAGTACCACAGCCTACTATGGCTACACCTTC. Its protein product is CASSTTAYYGYTF.

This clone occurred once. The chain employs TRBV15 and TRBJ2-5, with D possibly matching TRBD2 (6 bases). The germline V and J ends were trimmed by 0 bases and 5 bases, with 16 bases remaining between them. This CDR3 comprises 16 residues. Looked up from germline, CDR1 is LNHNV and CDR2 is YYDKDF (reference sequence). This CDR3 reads CATSRDGRTAWETQYF. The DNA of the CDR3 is TGTGCCACCAGCAGAGATGGGAGGACGGCCTGGGAGACCCAGTACTTC.